This is a list of T cell receptor beta chains from one sample in a study of control samples from healthy donors and cancer patients. Produced via immunoSEQ multiplex PCR; TCRdb's table is partial and in-frame only. The sample records about 100,000 clones, roughly 90% being singletons. Material: blood. Receptors were obtained from a human donor in good health. The donor label of this sample is uncertain. CDR3s include the opening cysteine and the closing phenylalanine or tryptophan. Size is stated for part of the rows, as once, few or many counts, or as a class when the clone is expanded.

j_call: TRBJ1-1; cdr3_length: 13; v_call: TRBV5-1; clone_size: -; cdr3_aa: CASSGTGVTEAFF
j_call: TRBJ1-1; cdr3_length: 14; v_call: TRBV30; clone_size: -; cdr3_aa: CAWSVDRGSSGAFF
j_call: TRBJ2-2; cdr3_length: 17; v_call: TRBV27; clone_size: -; cdr3_aa: CASSLKVHKPNTGELFF
j_call: TRBJ1-5; cdr3_length: 13; v_call: TRBV12-3/TRBV12-4; clone_size: -; cdr3_aa: CASSFGDNQPQHF
j_call: TRBJ1-5; cdr3_length: 15; v_call: TRBV7-2; clone_size: few; cdr3_aa: CASSSQSGTDQPQHF
j_call: TRBJ1-2; cdr3_length: 15; v_call: TRBV2; clone_size: -; cdr3_aa: CASSLEGTVNYGYTF
j_call: TRBJ2-3; cdr3_length: 16; v_call: TRBV5-1; clone_size: -; cdr3_aa: CASSFWTSGGMNTQYF
j_call: TRBJ1-2; cdr3_length: 15; v_call: TRBV19; clone_size: few; cdr3_aa: CASSIPREGRYGYTF
j_call: TRBJ1-2; cdr3_length: 12; v_call: TRBV28; clone_size: few; cdr3_aa: CASNADNYGYTF
j_call: TRBJ1-4; cdr3_length: 15; v_call: TRBV4-1; clone_size: -; cdr3_aa: CASRTRAGAHEKLFF
j_call: TRBJ1-6; cdr3_length: 13; v_call: TRBV18; clone_size: -; cdr3_aa: CASSPGSRGILHF
j_call: TRBJ1-3; cdr3_length: 14; v_call: TRBV3-1/TRBV3-2; clone_size: -; cdr3_aa: CASSQGQAGNTIYF
j_call: TRBJ1-6; cdr3_length: 14; v_call: TRBV10-3; clone_size: -; cdr3_aa: CAISESGDKPPLHF
j_call: TRBJ1-5; cdr3_length: 15; v_call: TRBV21-1; clone_size: -; cdr3_aa: CASSATGGCNQPQHF
j_call: TRBJ2-3; cdr3_length: 13; v_call: TRBV10-1; clone_size: -; cdr3_aa: CASSDNPTDTQYF
j_call: TRBJ1-1; cdr3_length: 18; v_call: TRBV6-6; clone_size: once; cdr3_aa: CASSRNISQGKRQTEAFF
j_call: TRBJ2-7; cdr3_length: 14; v_call: TRBV6-5; clone_size: -; cdr3_aa: CASSYSPGSYEQYF
j_call: TRBJ2-3; cdr3_length: 17; v_call: TRBV12-5; clone_size: -; cdr3_aa: CASGLAPGQWVTDTQYF
j_call: TRBJ1-4; cdr3_length: 12; v_call: TRBV2; clone_size: -; cdr3_aa: CASSEGPDRAVF
j_call: TRBJ1-1; cdr3_length: 15; v_call: TRBV6-5; clone_size: -; cdr3_aa: CASTSGGLGYTEAFF
j_call: TRBJ1-2; cdr3_length: 14; v_call: TRBV27; clone_size: -; cdr3_aa: CASSWGRGSYGYTF
j_call: TRBJ1-1; cdr3_length: 15; v_call: TRBV6-6; clone_size: -; cdr3_aa: CASSYHQGADPEAFF
j_call: TRBJ2-3; cdr3_length: 17; v_call: TRBV6-2/TRBV6-3; clone_size: -; cdr3_aa: CASSSRQAESIADTQYF
j_call: TRBJ2-2; cdr3_length: 16; v_call: TRBV19; clone_size: -; cdr3_aa: CASSRQATVFPGELFF
j_call: TRBJ2-3; cdr3_length: 15; v_call: TRBV5-1; clone_size: once; cdr3_aa: CASSLGTVSTDTQYF
j_call: TRBJ1-6; cdr3_length: 15; v_call: TRBV9; clone_size: -; cdr3_aa: CASSVGGQGDSPLHF
j_call: TRBJ1-2; cdr3_length: 15; v_call: TRBV15; clone_size: -; cdr3_aa: CATSRPTDRLEGYTF
j_call: TRBJ1-1; cdr3_length: 14; v_call: TRBV19; clone_size: once; cdr3_aa: CATSPGGGHTEAFF
j_call: TRBJ1-1; cdr3_length: 12; v_call: TRBV4-1; clone_size: -; cdr3_aa: CASSPGQAEAFF
j_call: TRBJ1-6; cdr3_length: 16; v_call: TRBV5-1; clone_size: few; cdr3_aa: CASSLEPGQGNSPLHF
j_call: TRBJ1-5; cdr3_length: 13; v_call: TRBV19; clone_size: -; cdr3_aa: CASSTTHGQPQHF
j_call: TRBJ2-3; cdr3_length: 13; v_call: TRBV5-1; clone_size: -; cdr3_aa: CASSLGGVDTQYF
j_call: TRBJ1-5; cdr3_length: 15; v_call: TRBV6-5; clone_size: -; cdr3_aa: CASRPPGGADQPQHF
j_call: TRBJ2-3; cdr3_length: 16; v_call: TRBV7-9; clone_size: -; cdr3_aa: CASSLGGGLATDTQYF
j_call: TRBJ2-4; cdr3_length: 16; v_call: TRBV19; clone_size: -; cdr3_aa: CASSERGGAAKNIQYF
j_call: TRBJ1-3; cdr3_length: 15; v_call: TRBV9; clone_size: -; cdr3_aa: CASRSDLYSGNTIYF
j_call: TRBJ1-2; cdr3_length: 15; v_call: TRBV27; clone_size: few; cdr3_aa: CASSSLDRGVEGYTF
j_call: TRBJ2-2; cdr3_length: 15; v_call: TRBV6-1; clone_size: -; cdr3_aa: CASSELRREGGELFF
j_call: TRBJ2-1; cdr3_length: 17; v_call: TRBV28; clone_size: -; cdr3_aa: CASNPTEGGQGLNEQFF
j_call: TRBJ1-2; cdr3_length: 17; v_call: TRBV2; clone_size: -; cdr3_aa: CASSAGQGDGLYYGYTF
j_call: TRBJ2-5; cdr3_length: 15; v_call: TRBV10-1; clone_size: -; cdr3_aa: CASSESGTGQETQYF
j_call: TRBJ1-2; cdr3_length: 14; v_call: TRBV19; clone_size: once; cdr3_aa: CASSDRNLVYGYTF
j_call: TRBJ2-3; cdr3_length: 14; v_call: TRBV30; clone_size: -; cdr3_aa: CAWGREVLADTQYF
j_call: TRBJ1-2; cdr3_length: 14; v_call: TRBV24-1; clone_size: -; cdr3_aa: CATSDLRQDYGYTF
j_call: TRBJ2-2; cdr3_length: 15; v_call: TRBV9; clone_size: -; cdr3_aa: CASNLNPGLTGELFF
j_call: TRBJ2-1; cdr3_length: 12; v_call: TRBV6-5; clone_size: few; cdr3_aa: CASRSSYNEQFF
j_call: TRBJ1-1; cdr3_length: 12; v_call: TRBV15; clone_size: -; cdr3_aa: CATSRDLREAFF
j_call: TRBJ2-7; cdr3_length: 19; v_call: TRBV5-1; clone_size: -; cdr3_aa: CASSLEELHGGWGTYEQYF
j_call: TRBJ2-1; cdr3_length: 17; v_call: TRBV6-1; clone_size: -; cdr3_aa: CASSEGTSGSAYNEQFF
j_call: TRBJ1-1; cdr3_length: 14; v_call: TRBV30; clone_size: -; cdr3_aa: CAWQRQGKATEAFF
j_call: TRBJ1-5; cdr3_length: 13; v_call: TRBV12-3/TRBV12-4; clone_size: -; cdr3_aa: CASSFRPNQPQHF
j_call: TRBJ2-3; cdr3_length: 15; v_call: TRBV9; clone_size: once; cdr3_aa: CASSVVGGGPDTQYF
j_call: TRBJ1-5; cdr3_length: 13; v_call: TRBV12-3/TRBV12-4; clone_size: -; cdr3_aa: CASSPQLNQPQHF
j_call: TRBJ1-6; cdr3_length: 15; v_call: TRBV5-4; clone_size: -; cdr3_aa: CASSWGSSYNSPLHF